This T cell receptor (beta chain) was sequenced during a study of T-cell memory formation after mild COVID-19. Whole-study results and caveats: Those CD4+ clones that contracted were mainly in CM and EM (CD8+ ones in EMRA). Whether second-wave clones peaking at day 37 were SARS-CoV-2 specific went unconfirmed. CD4/CD8 balance characterized clones contracting day 15 to 85, and CD4+ skew characterized later expanders.

As to this clonotype: Its antigen is still unknown.

Constant-segment primers and 5'RACE yielded cDNA libraries for TCR alpha and TCR beta, each carrying sample barcodes and UMIs. Using its own MiXCR run on the 5' RACE reads, TCRdb lists one record per CDR3 protein. The top ten clones hold around 3.3% of a sample with 190,000 or so distinct CDR3 sequences, roughly a tenth of them seen once. The receptor's source is a man between 18 and 29 years old who had mild COVID-19 (a few samples of this study predate the infection). Cell type and time point are not known. Sequencing used PBMCs or a T cell subset sorted from them (not recorded which).

CDR3 coding DNA: TGTGCCAGCGGCCGACCTCAGGGGGGGGGCACAGATACGCAGTATTTT. This translates into CASGRPQGGGTDTQYF. The rearrangement uses TRBV7-2 and TRBJ2-3; D could derive from TRBD1 or TRBD2 (7 bases each). Germline V gene sequence: CDR1 SGHTA, CDR2 FQGNSA. Trimming stripped 8 bases from V and 1 base from J, with 19 bases between. The CDR3 contains 16 residues.